The rows below give T cell receptor beta chains drawn from one sample of a study of cytomegalovirus exposure and HLA in healthy donors. The assay was immunoSEQ multiplex PCR, and TCRdb's table has in-frame clones only and misses some. The table includes 120,000 to 150,000 clones, 80% to 90% detected once. The sequencing input was PBMCs. The receptor source for this set is a woman between 18 and 29 years old in good health and CMV-seropositive. Each CDR3 is given with its conserved first and last residue. The order of the fields is CDR3 protein, CDR3 DNA, D gene, V gene, J gene, clone size. The D gene is left open where the match is weak. The listing skips clone size in some rows; elsewhere it reads once, few, many or a size class.

cdr3_aa: CASSSLTLTGYGTDTQYF
cdr3_nt: TGTGCCAGCAGTTCCCTTACCCTTACAGGGTACGGCACAGATACGCAGTATTTT
d_call: .
v_call: TRBV28
j_call: TRBJ2-3
clone_size: .

cdr3_aa: CASSYGGELTDTQYF
cdr3_nt: TGTGCCAGCAGCTACGGGGGGGAACTTACAGATACGCAGTATTTT
d_call: TRBD2
v_call: TRBV7-3
j_call: TRBJ2-3
clone_size: .

cdr3_aa: CASRGAEETQYF
cdr3_nt: TGTGCCAGCAGGGGGGCCGAAGAGACCCAGTACTTC
d_call: .
v_call: TRBV2
j_call: TRBJ2-5
clone_size: .

cdr3_aa: CASSPRTSARAETQYF
cdr3_nt: TGTGCCAGCAGTCCAAGGACTAGCGCAAGAGCTGAGACCCAGTACTTC
d_call: TRBD2
v_call: TRBV27
j_call: TRBJ2-5
clone_size: .

cdr3_aa: CSVGGGAKSTDTQYF
cdr3_nt: TGCAGCGTTGGTGGGGGGGCCAAGAGCACAGATACGCAGTATTTT
d_call: .
v_call: TRBV29-1
j_call: TRBJ2-3
clone_size: once

cdr3_aa: CASSQEITGSSYNEQFF
cdr3_nt: TGCGCCAGCAGCCAAGAAATAACAGGGTCTTCCTACAATGAGCAGTTCTTC
d_call: .
v_call: TRBV4-3
j_call: TRBJ2-1
clone_size: .

cdr3_aa: CASSPLGAGGEKETQYF
cdr3_nt: TGTGCCAGCTCCCCCCTAGGGGCAGGGGGTGAGAAGGAGACCCAGTACTTC
d_call: TRBD1
v_call: TRBV27
j_call: TRBJ2-5
clone_size: .

cdr3_aa: CASSLWTGGTEAFF
cdr3_nt: TGTGCCAGCAGTTTATGGACAGGTGGGACTGAAGCTTTCTTT
d_call: TRBD1
v_call: TRBV27
j_call: TRBJ1-1
clone_size: .

cdr3_aa: CASSSPAAGNTIYF
cdr3_nt: TGTGCCAGCAGTTCCCCCGCGGCTGGAAACACCATATATTTT
d_call: .
v_call: TRBV7-9
j_call: TRBJ1-3
clone_size: few

cdr3_aa: CASATAINQPQHF
cdr3_nt: TGTGCTAGCGCAACAGCCATCAATCAGCCCCAGCATTTT
d_call: .
v_call: TRBV7-7
j_call: TRBJ1-5
clone_size: .

cdr3_aa: CASSLSLSYEQYF
cdr3_nt: TGTGCCAGCAGCTTAAGCCTTTCCTACGAGCAGTACTTC
d_call: .
v_call: TRBV7-8
j_call: TRBJ2-7
clone_size: .

cdr3_aa: CASSLSGQAGGYEQYF
cdr3_nt: TGTGCCAGCAGTTTATCGGGACAAGCGGGGGGCTACGAGCAGTACTTC
d_call: TRBD2
v_call: TRBV27
j_call: TRBJ2-7
clone_size: .

cdr3_aa: CASSEVWRDQPQHF
cdr3_nt: TGTGCCAGCAGTGAAGTTTGGAGGGATCAGCCCCAGCATTTT
d_call: .
v_call: TRBV6-1
j_call: TRBJ1-5
clone_size: .

cdr3_aa: CASGSTGMTYNEQFF
cdr3_nt: TGTGCTAGTGGTTCGACAGGGATGACCTACAATGAGCAGTTCTTC
d_call: TRBD1
v_call: TRBV12-5
j_call: TRBJ2-1
clone_size: .

cdr3_aa: CASSASPPGTGKHYEQYF
cdr3_nt: TGTGCCAGCAGTGCCTCACCTCCAGGGACAGGCAAACACTACGAGCAGTACTTC
d_call: TRBD1
v_call: TRBV28
j_call: TRBJ2-7
clone_size: .

cdr3_aa: CASIPGQFPYGYTF
cdr3_nt: TGTGCCAGCATACCCGGACAGTTCCCTTATGGCTACACCTTC
d_call: .
v_call: TRBV6-1
j_call: TRBJ1-2
clone_size: .

cdr3_aa: CASSPGPDTQYF
cdr3_nt: TGTGCCAGCAGCCCCGGTCCAGATACGCAGTATTTT
d_call: .
v_call: TRBV5-6
j_call: TRBJ2-3
clone_size: .

cdr3_aa: CAIGQLNQPQHF
cdr3_nt: TGTGCCATAGGACAGCTCAATCAGCCCCAGCATTTT
d_call: .
v_call: TRBV5-4
j_call: TRBJ1-5
clone_size: .

cdr3_aa: CSVVRGNYGYTF
cdr3_nt: TGCAGCGTTGTCAGGGGGAACTATGGCTACACCTTC
d_call: TRBD1
v_call: TRBV29-1
j_call: TRBJ1-2
clone_size: .

cdr3_aa: CASSEGLSSGNTIYF
cdr3_nt: TGTGCCAGCAGCGAGGGACTTAGCTCTGGAAACACCATATATTTT
d_call: .
v_call: TRBV11-3
j_call: TRBJ1-3
clone_size: .

cdr3_aa: CAWSVQSEDTQYF
cdr3_nt: TGTGCCTGGAGTGTACAGTCAGAAGATACGCAGTATTTT
d_call: .
v_call: TRBV30
j_call: TRBJ2-3
clone_size: .

cdr3_aa: CASSLGLAGVYEQYF
cdr3_nt: TGTGCCAGCAGCTTGGGGCTAGCGGGAGTGTACGAGCAGTACTTC
d_call: TRBD2
v_call: TRBV5-6
j_call: TRBJ2-7
clone_size: once

cdr3_aa: CASRLPNGSVSSGANVLTF
cdr3_nt: TGCGCCAGCAGACTTCCCAACGGCAGCGTGAGCTCTGGGGCCAACGTCCTGACTTTC
d_call: .
v_call: TRBV5-1
j_call: TRBJ2-6
clone_size: .

cdr3_aa: CASSQTSGKGETQYF
cdr3_nt: TGTGCCAGCAGCCAGACTAGCGGGAAAGGAGAGACCCAGTACTTC
d_call: TRBD2
v_call: TRBV7-8
j_call: TRBJ2-5
clone_size: .